One T cell receptor (beta chain) is described in this entry. Its specificity is unknown. V was cut by 4 bases and J by 1 base, with 14 bases left in between. The CDR3 is made up of 16 amino acids. Germline V gene lookup returns CDR1 SGDLS and CDR2 YYNGEE. Unexposed donor CD4+ T cells date from about 2011-2018, before the COVID-19 pandemic. After roughly ten days of culture, CD4+ T cells were isolated. The data were taken from a study of CD4 T cells in relation to SARS-CoV-2 and coronaviruses. Measured with immunoSEQ multiplex PCR; TCRdb has only the in-frame clones, and not every one. The table records around 26,000 clones, around two thirds of them present only once.

Sequences were obtained from CD4+ T cells from PBMCs, cultured in vitro. The chain joins TRBV9 to TRBJ2-2, with D maybe TRBD1 (6 bases). The TCR originated in a human donor in good health. The CDR3 reads CASSLGPRGNTGELFF. CDR3 nucleotides: TGTGCCAGCAGCTTGGGACCCAGGGGGAACACCGGGGAGCTGTTTTTT.